A selection of T cell receptor beta chains follows, all from one sample in a study of tumor-infiltrating lymphocytes in localized non-small cell lung cancer. Generated by immunoSEQ multiplex PCR, the TCRdb table keeps only in-frame clones and is missing some. Altogether about 23,000 clones are present, approximately 73% being singletons, with the ten largest covering less than 7.5%. Material: lung tumor tissue. These receptors originate from a human donor with non-small cell lung cancer. CDR3s include the opening cysteine and the closing phenylalanine or tryptophan.

v_call: TRBV6-5
j_call: TRBJ1-5
cdr3_aa: CASRPSGTGNQPQHF

v_call: TRBV7-9
j_call: TRBJ1-1
cdr3_aa: CASSLRRERDTEAFF

v_call: TRBV5-1
j_call: TRBJ2-3
cdr3_aa: CASSLGLAGVTDTQYF

v_call: TRBV7-2
j_call: TRBJ2-7
cdr3_aa: CASSTPSGGRHEQYF

v_call: TRBV25-1
j_call: TRBJ2-5
cdr3_aa: CASSPRADRGETQYF

v_call: TRBV5-6
j_call: TRBJ1-2
cdr3_aa: CASSPRVGGPNYGYTF

v_call: TRBV5-6
j_call: TRBJ1-5
cdr3_aa: CASSRTGQGNQPQHF

v_call: TRBV7-8
j_call: TRBJ1-6
cdr3_aa: CASSLDRFSNSPLHF

v_call: TRBV7-2
j_call: TRBJ1-2
cdr3_aa: CASSSNRAGYTF

v_call: TRBV6-6
j_call: TRBJ2-7
cdr3_aa: CASSTDDSVDEQYF

v_call: TRBV25-1
j_call: TRBJ2-2
cdr3_aa: CASSLRTGMATGELFF

v_call: TRBV7-9
j_call: TRBJ1-1
cdr3_aa: CASSLDSNTEAFF

v_call: TRBV19
j_call: TRBJ1-4
cdr3_aa: CASSMLGQGPEKLFF

v_call: TRBV7-6
j_call: TRBJ2-2
cdr3_aa: CASSLMGEGSTGELFF

v_call: TRBV2
j_call: TRBJ1-4
cdr3_aa: CASSEGHPATNEKLFF

v_call: TRBV29-1
j_call: TRBJ2-2
cdr3_aa: CSVLSTGDGELFF

v_call: TRBV11-3
j_call: TRBJ2-4
cdr3_aa: CASSFSQGETKNIQYF

v_call: TRBV13
j_call: TRBJ2-4
cdr3_aa: CASSFRGRGGNIQYF

v_call: TRBV7-9
j_call: TRBJ1-3
cdr3_aa: CASSLRDICSGNTIYF

v_call: TRBV19
j_call: TRBJ2-3
cdr3_aa: CASRRRGGQGDTQYF

v_call: TRBV6-5
j_call: TRBJ2-7
cdr3_aa: CASSYSRLSYEQYF

v_call: TRBV7-2
j_call: TRBJ1-1
cdr3_aa: CASSFSKNTEAFF

v_call: TRBV18
j_call: TRBJ2-3
cdr3_aa: CASSSGTVTDTQYF

v_call: TRBV19
j_call: TRBJ2-5
cdr3_aa: CASSSSSGGTETQYF

v_call: TRBV18
j_call: TRBJ1-2
cdr3_aa: CASSLRTVANYGYTF

v_call: TRBV10-1
j_call: TRBJ2-7
cdr3_aa: CASSKQGAGEQYF

v_call: TRBV7-2
j_call: TRBJ1-2
cdr3_aa: CASSPGGSGAARGYTF

v_call: TRBV4-2
j_call: TRBJ1-2
cdr3_aa: CASSQEGSQQANGYTF

v_call: TRBV11-3
j_call: TRBJ2-3
cdr3_aa: CASRPGGGTDTQYF

v_call: TRBV25-1
j_call: TRBJ1-5
cdr3_aa: CASSTGRQPQHF

v_call: TRBV5-4
j_call: TRBJ1-3
cdr3_aa: CASSLASSGNTIYF

v_call: TRBV5-6
j_call: TRBJ1-5
cdr3_aa: CASSNRDGTDQPQHF

v_call: TRBV6-6
j_call: TRBJ1-2
cdr3_aa: CASSRSTGGHGYTF

v_call: TRBV29-1
j_call: TRBJ2-4
cdr3_aa: CSVETGAEGKNIQYF

v_call: TRBV30
j_call: TRBJ2-7
cdr3_aa: CAWSGGVGYEQYF

v_call: TRBV30
j_call: TRBJ1-2
cdr3_aa: CAWSLGYGYTF

v_call: TRBV5-5
j_call: TRBJ1-1
cdr3_aa: CASSAGQATAEAFF

v_call: TRBV5-6
j_call: TRBJ2-1
cdr3_aa: CASRSSGGANEQFF

v_call: TRBV6-6
j_call: TRBJ1-5
cdr3_aa: CASRLGPYNQPQHF

v_call: TRBV5-4
j_call: TRBJ2-2
cdr3_aa: CASSLGLAGGMTGELFF

v_call: TRBV7-2
j_call: TRBJ1-5
cdr3_aa: CASSYDSRPYSNQPQHF

v_call: TRBV7-9
j_call: TRBJ2-7
cdr3_aa: CASSLSGGYEQYF

v_call: TRBV7-9
j_call: TRBJ2-7
cdr3_aa: CASSSQDRVHEQYF

v_call: TRBV5-1
j_call: TRBJ1-5
cdr3_aa: CASSLGAGPGSNQPQHF

v_call: TRBV5-8
j_call: TRBJ2-3
cdr3_aa: CASAPLVDTDTQYF

v_call: TRBV12-5
j_call: TRBJ2-2
cdr3_aa: CASGKGPMNTGELFF

v_call: TRBV4-2
j_call: TRBJ1-3
cdr3_aa: CASSQGVGVSGNTIYF